This TCR beta chain was identified in a study of T cells in Graves' hyperthyroidism and ophthalmopathy. The germline V gene has CDR1 KGHDR and CDR2 SFDVKD. The CDR3 consists of 15 residues. The germline V and J ends were trimmed by 7 bases and 3 bases, with 18 bases remaining between them. Ten or more counts support this clonotype. Graves' hyperthyroidism without ophthalmopathy progression within 18 months was termed stable. Clinicians diagnosed patients from clinical symptoms, serum thyroxine and TRAb, thyroid ultrasound and orbital computed tomography. TCR beta CDR3 regions were amplified from RNA. Researchers ran a first-round RT-PCR on the TCR CDR3 using the HTBI primer set. TCRdb re-derived calls from the multiplex PCR reads in MiXCR, one entry per CDR3 protein. The sample records some 440,000 distinct CDR3 sequences, around a sixth being singletons.

The sample comprised blood. The gene calls are TRBV24-1 and TRBJ2-7; D perhaps matches TRBD2 (6 bases). This TCR derives from a woman under 30 with Graves' hyperthyroidism. CDR3 DNA sequence: TGTGCCACCAGGCGGGACCCTCTATACTACTACGAGCAGTACTTC. It is translated as CATRRDPLYYYEQYF.